The rows below give T cell receptor beta chains drawn from one sample of a study of blood T cell repertoires in COVID-19. This table comes from immunoSEQ multiplex PCR, and its TCRdb copy is limited to in-frame clones, with some not included. The sample consists of 150,000 or so clones, 86% of them appearing once. Sequenced material: peripheral blood. The receptor set was obtained from a man between 45 and 60 years old with active or convalescent COVID-19. CDR3s include the opening cysteine and the closing phenylalanine or tryptophan. A D gene is named only where the DNA matches it firmly. Expanded clones are given a class, and other clones once, few, many or no size at all.

v_call: TRBV4-2; j_call: TRBJ1-1; d_call: TRBD1; clone_size: NA; cdr3_aa: CASRIGTGNTEAFF; cdr3_nt: TGTGCCAGCAGGATCGGGACAGGGAACACTGAAGCTTTCTTT
v_call: TRBV19; j_call: TRBJ2-7; d_call: NA; clone_size: NA; cdr3_aa: CASRTAGNGEQYF; cdr3_nt: TGTGCCAGTAGAACGGCAGGGAACGGGGAGCAGTACTTC
v_call: TRBV29-1; j_call: TRBJ1-1; d_call: NA; clone_size: NA; cdr3_aa: CSVRQGLGNTEAFF; cdr3_nt: TGCAGCGTGAGACAAGGATTGGGGAACACTGAAGCTTTCTTT
v_call: TRBV4-3; j_call: TRBJ2-3; d_call: TRBD2; clone_size: few; cdr3_aa: CASSQGGAGVSDTQYF; cdr3_nt: TGCGCCAGCAGCCAAGGAGGAGCGGGAGTATCAGATACGCAGTATTTT
v_call: TRBV28; j_call: TRBJ1-2; d_call: NA; clone_size: NA; cdr3_aa: CASSPTDYGYTF; cdr3_nt: TGTGCCAGCAGCCCGACAGACTATGGCTACACCTTC
v_call: TRBV4-1; j_call: TRBJ1-1; d_call: NA; clone_size: NA; cdr3_aa: CASSQDERMNTEAFF; cdr3_nt: TGCGCCAGCAGCCAAGACGAGAGAATGAACACTGAAGCTTTCTTT
v_call: TRBV5-1; j_call: TRBJ1-1; d_call: TRBD1; clone_size: NA; cdr3_aa: CASSLDRGNAEAFF; cdr3_nt: TGCGCCAGCAGCTTGGACAGGGGTAATGCTGAAGCTTTCTTT
v_call: TRBV18; j_call: TRBJ2-2; d_call: NA; clone_size: NA; cdr3_aa: CASSEGPERPRGGELFF; cdr3_nt: TGTGCCAGCTCAGAAGGTCCCGAGCGGCCTCGAGGCGGGGAGCTGTTTTTT
v_call: TRBV14; j_call: TRBJ1-2; d_call: NA; clone_size: NA; cdr3_aa: CASSQDQGLIIAYTF; cdr3_nt: TGTGCCAGCAGCCAAGACCAGGGTCTAATAATTGCCTACACCTTC
v_call: TRBV12-3/TRBV12-4; j_call: TRBJ1-2; d_call: NA; clone_size: few; cdr3_aa: CASSFIPDYGYTF; cdr3_nt: TGTGCCAGCAGTTTTATCCCGGACTATGGCTACACCTTC
v_call: TRBV19; j_call: TRBJ1-3; d_call: TRBD1; clone_size: NA; cdr3_aa: CASSPLNRGSGNTIYF; cdr3_nt: TGTGCCAGTAGTCCCCTAAACAGGGGGTCTGGAAACACCATATATTTT
v_call: TRBV7-7; j_call: TRBJ2-2; d_call: NA; clone_size: NA; cdr3_aa: CASSLTPGTAGELFF; cdr3_nt: TGTGCTAGCAGCTTGACTCCCGGGACTGCCGGAGAGCTGTTTTTT